This T cell receptor (beta chain) is drawn from a study of CXCR3-negative and CXCR3-positive naive CD8 T cells. Study-level points and caveats: Naive cells that were CXCR3-positive had more hydrophobic TRB CDR3s (compared with CXCR3-negative naive cells).

In preparing the TRB cDNA libraries, 5' RACE with UMI labels was used. TCRdb reprocessed the 5' RACE reads, keeping one entry per CDR3 protein, no DNA. The repertoire table contains some 6,100 distinct CDR3 sequences. Germline lookup yields CDR1 DFQATT and CDR2 SNEGSKA (reference sequence). The CDR3 runs to 13 residues. This clonotype is classed as medium-sized (0.01 to 0.1%) by frequency. Its antigen is unknown. Material for sequencing was naive CXCR3- CD8+ T cells from blood. Sample subset: CD45RO-CCR7+CD27+CD95- naive CD8+ T cells lacking CXCR3 (TNR3-). This rearrangement joins TRBV20-1 to TRBJ2-7; the D gene TCRdb calls, TRBD1, cannot be checked with no DNA. The receptor comes from a human donor in good health. Some clones in this sample may be carry-over from other donors' samples. The CDR3 is CSASIDRGYEQYF.